The 32 T cell receptor beta chains in this list originate from one sample, sequenced in a study of cytomegalovirus exposure and HLA in healthy donors. Primers for the PCR totalled 60 Vbeta and 13 Jbeta. TCRdb's copy holds only in-frame clones and misses some; the assay was immunoSEQ multiplex PCR. The sample lists about 140,000 clones; around 80% were seen once. The sequencing input was PBMCs. These receptors all stem from a male donor in good health and CMV-seropositive.

Only one count was recorded for this clone. The J gene is TRBJ1-5, the V gene TRBV18; TRBD1 might be the D (5 bases). Germline-derived CDR1 and CDR2 are KGHSH and LQKENI. V was trimmed by 2 bases and J by 5 bases, leaving 25 bases between them. The CDR3 loop spans 19 amino acids. CDR3 sequence reads: CASSPAPPSFGAGYQPQHF. Written as DNA, the CDR3 is TGTGCCAGCTCACCAGCCCCCCCAAGTTTTGGTGCAGGGTATCAGCCCCAGCATTTT.

This clone appeared a few times. The chain combines TRBV19 with TRBJ1-3, with D perhaps matching TRBD1 (5 bases). The V gene lost 9 bases and the J gene lost 1 base, with 10 bases spanning the gap. Per the germline V gene, CDR1 is LNHDA and CDR2 is SQIVND (reference sequence). The CDR3 is made up of 13 amino acids. The CDR3 region has the DNA TGTGCCAGCAGGGTCGGATCTGGAAACACCATATATTTT. This sequence encodes CASRVGSGNTIYF.

The J gene is TRBJ1-1, the V gene TRBV19; D ambiguous. V lost 1 base and J lost 8, with 8 bases in between. The CDR3 length is 12 residues. The germline CDR1 and CDR2 sequences are LNHDA and SQIVND (reference sequence). Here the CDR3 reads CASSIARTEAFF. The CDR3 coding sequence is TGTGCCAGTAGTATAGCCAGAACCGAAGCTTTCTTT.

The chain recombines TRBV15 with TRBJ2-7, with D maybe TRBD1 (5 bases). The CDR3 contains 15 residues. V shed 0 bases and J shed 2 bases, with 11 bases lying between them. Germline assignment: CDR1 LNHNV and CDR2 YYDKDF (reference sequence). In nucleotides, the CDR3 is TGTGCCACCAGCAGAGATAAGGGGTCCGCCTACGAGCAGTACTTC. The encoded protein is CATSRDKGSAYEQYF.

The chain carries TRBV5-6 and TRBJ2-1; TRBD1 might be the D (5 bases). Trimming cost V 10 bases and J 0 bases, with 17 bases left between them. This CDR3 has 15 amino acids. Per germline, CDR1 SGHDT and CDR2 YYEEEE. DNA of the CDR3: TGTGCCGGAAGCAAGGGGTTCTCCTCCTACAATGAGCAGTTCTTC. This gives the protein CAGSKGFSSYNEQFF.

The genes are TRBV4-3 and TRBJ1-5; no reliable D call. Germline lookup yields CDR1 LGHNA and CDR2 YSLEER. The CDR3 sequence is 17 residues long. Trimming removed 0 bases from V and 2 bases from J, with 14 bases in between. DNA for the CDR3: TGCGCCAGCAGCCAAGAATTGCAGGAAGGCGGCAATCAGCCCCAGCATTTT. Its protein product is CASSQELQEGGNQPQHF.

This clone appeared a single time. V and J are TRBV27 and TRBJ1-1, with D perhaps matching TRBD1 (6 bases). The germline V gene encodes CDR1 MNHEY and CDR2 SMNVEV (reference sequence). This CDR3 comprises 11 residues. V was trimmed by 7 bases and J by 8 bases, leaving 11 bases between them. The CDR3 reads CASMTGAEAFF. The CDR3 DNA is TGTGCCAGCATGACAGGCGCAGAAGCTTTCTTT.

This clone has more than one count but fewer than ten. V is TRBV6-6 and J is TRBJ2-1, with D tentatively TRBD1 (5 bases). Germline V CDR1 and CDR2: MNHNY, SVGAGI (reference sequence). The CDR3 has 13 amino acids. Deletions cut 2 bases from V and 8 bases from J, with 10 bases between. The CDR3 is CASSYPVRDEQFF. The CDR3 DNA is TGTGCCAGCAGTTACCCTGTCAGGGATGAGCAGTTCTTC.

This clone was seen a handful of times. The rearrangement links TRBV5-1 to TRBJ1-1; TRBD1 might be the D (6 bases). Germline lookup yields CDR1 SGHRS and CDR2 YFSETQ. This CDR3 has 13 amino acids. The ends were cut back, 2 bases at V and 3 bases at J, with 8 bases in the middle. The CDR3: CASSLQGDTEAFF. Here the CDR3 DNA reads TGCGCCAGCAGCTTACAGGGCGACACTGAAGCTTTCTTT.

This chain links TRBV18 with TRBJ2-7; 9 bases fit TRBD2. The junction had 1 base not matched to a gene; V was cut back by 2 bases and J by 2 bases. CDR1 is KGHSH, CDR2 LQKENI, per germline. The CDR3 extends over 14 amino acids. CDR3 residues: CASSPTSGPYEQYF. CDR3 nucleotides: TGTGCCAGCTCACCAACTAGCGGGCCCTACGAGCAGTACTTC.

This clone occurred a few times. V usage is TRBV7-6 and J usage is TRBJ2-5; the D is unclear. Germline assignment: CDR1 SGHVS and CDR2 FNYEAQ. Trimming took off 1 base at V and 5 bases at J, with 8 bases between the two ends. This CDR3 region has 13 residues. The CDR3 nucleotides read TGTGCCAGCAGCTTAGGTTTCCGGGAGACCCAGTACTTC. It encodes CASSLGFRETQYF.

The count of this clone is one. The chain carries TRBV15 and TRBJ2-2; D perhaps matches TRBD2 (5 bases). V was clipped by 0 bases and J by 4 bases, with 18 bases between them. The CDR3 length is 18 residues. Germline V gene sequence: CDR1 LNHNV, CDR2 YYDKDF (reference sequence). The CDR3 DNA sequence: TGTGCCACCAGCAGAGATTTGTCGGGTATAGGGAGCACCGGGGAGCTGTTTTTT. This gives the protein CATSRDLSGIGSTGELFF. Together with reference TRBV15 and TRBJ2-2, the CDR3 gives the full variable domain: DAMVIQNPRYQVTQFGKPVTLSCSQTLNHNVMYWYQQKSSQAPKLLFHYYDKDFNNEADTPDNFQSRRPNTSFCFLDIRSPGLGDTAMYLCATSRDLSGIGSTGELFFGEGSRLTVL.

The sample holds one count of this clone. The CDR3 protein is CASSFGTGDYEQYF. For the CDR3, the DNA is TGTGCCAGCAGTTTCGGGACAGGGGACTACGAGCAGTACTTC. V and J are TRBV27 and TRBJ2-5, with 10 bases aligning to TRBD1. The end of the DNA is better explained by TRBJ2-7, so the J call may be wrong. Germline loops: CDR1 MNHEY, CDR2 SMNVEV (reference sequence). CDR3 length: 14 amino acids.

V is TRBV7-3 and J is TRBJ2-3, with TRBD2 identical over 9 bases. The CDR3 sequence is 16 residues long. V lost 4 bases and J lost 1; bases outside the gene matches: 6. Germline V gene sequence: CDR1 SGHTA, CDR2 FQGTGA. DNA for the CDR3: TGTGCCAGCAGCTACTTTAGCGGGAGCGGCACAGATACGCAGTATTTT. Translation gives CASSYFSGSGTDTQYF.

The rearrangement links TRBV4-3 to TRBJ2-5; 7 bases are a match to TRBD2. Judging by the DNA end, TRBJ2-7 fits better; the J call may be wrong. Germline lookup yields CDR1 LGHNA and CDR2 YSLEER. The CDR3 is made up of 17 amino acids. The CDR3 bases are TGCGCCAGCAGCCAAGATCATAGCGGGCGGTATCTCTACGAGCAGTACTTC. It translates to CASSQDHSGRYLYEQYF.

The V call is TRBV20-1, the J call TRBJ2-7, with a possible D match to TRBD2 (5 bases). The ends were cut back, 6 bases at V and 6 bases at J, with 12 bases in the middle. CDR1 is DFQATT, CDR2 SNEGSKA, per germline (reference sequence). This CDR3 contains 11 residues. CDR3 DNA: TGCAGTGCAGCTACTAGTGCCGAGCAGTACTTC. It translates to CSAATSAEQYF.

This clone was detected a few times. V and J are TRBV7-2 and TRBJ2-1; the match to TRBD2 covers 11 bases. Germline CDR1 is SGHTA and CDR2 is FQGNSA. The junction had 14 bases not matched to a gene; V was cut back by 6 bases and J by 10 bases. The CDR3 length is 16 residues. The CDR3 is CASRIGLLAGVYEQFF. The CDR3 bases are TGTGCCAGCAGAATAGGGCTACTAGCGGGAGTTTACGAGCAGTTCTTC.

The chain is built from TRBV5-1 and TRBJ1-6, with TRBD1 as a possible D gene (6 bases). V was trimmed by 0 bases and J by 8 bases, leaving 12 bases between them. Germline-derived CDR1 and CDR2 are SGHRS and YFSETQ. This CDR3 has 15 amino acids. CDR3 amino acids: CASSLAGAHYSPLHF. The CDR3 DNA is TGCGCCAGCAGCTTGGCAGGGGCCCATTATTCACCCCTCCACTTT.

The chain has TRBV7-3 and TRBJ2-2; D call uncertain. The CDR3 contains 15 residues. Germline V gene data show CDR1 as SGHTA and CDR2 as FQGTGA. V gave up 5 bases and J gave up 1 base, with 11 bases separating them. The DNA of the CDR3 is TGTGCCAGCAGCGCTTCGAGCGAGAACACCGGGGAGCTGTTTTTT. Translation: CASSASSENTGELFF.

This rearrangement joins TRBV10-3 to TRBJ2-7, with TRBD1 matching over 8 bases. The germline V gene encodes CDR1 ENHRY and CDR2 SYGVKD. The length of the CDR3 is 14 residues. With 3 bases clipped from V and 1 base from J, the junction kept 2 bases outside the gene matches. This CDR3 reads CAISDGQGSYEQYF. CDR3 bases: TGTGCCATCAGTGACGGACAGGGTTCCTACGAGCAGTACTTC.

This clone was observed a single time. V usage is TRBV7-9 and J usage is TRBJ1-5, with 8 bases matching TRBD1. This CDR3 comprises 15 residues. V shed 5 bases and J 6 bases; nucleotides not matched to a gene: 9. Looked up from germline, CDR1 is SEHNR and CDR2 is FQNEAQ (reference sequence). The CDR3 protein is CASSQTGGPGQPQHF. In nucleotides, the CDR3 is TGTGCCAGCAGCCAAACAGGGGGTCCGGGTCAGCCCCAGCATTTT.

This sequence joins TRBV4-1 and TRBJ1-1, with no clear D. CDR3 length: 14 amino acids. V lost 4 bases and J lost 6, with 15 bases in between. Germline V CDR1 and CDR2: MGHRA, YSYEKL. This CDR3 reads CASSLGRGNAEAFF. The CDR3, as DNA: TGCGCCAGCAGCCTAGGGCGGGGAAACGCTGAAGCTTTCTTT.

A few counts support this clone. The chain is built from TRBV10-3 and TRBJ1-5; perhaps TRBD1 as D (5 bases). The CDR3 sequence is 13 residues long. The germline V gene encodes CDR1 ENHRY and CDR2 SYGVKD. V was pared by 4 bases and J by 7 bases, with 11 bases between. The CDR3 here is CAISAGYNQPQHF. As DNA, the CDR3 is TGTGCCATCAGTGCAGGGTACAACCAGCCCCAGCATTTT.

This clone was observed a single time. The chain joins TRBV27 to TRBJ1-5, with D tentatively TRBD1 (5 bases). Trimming took off 8 bases at V and 2 bases at J, with 16 bases between the two ends. This CDR3 contains 15 residues. Per germline, CDR1 MNHEY and CDR2 SMNVEV (reference sequence). CDR3 amino acids: CASRMGGLGNQPQHF. Written as DNA, the CDR3 is TGTGCCAGCCGGATGGGGGGTTTGGGCAATCAGCCCCAGCATTTT.

This chain joins TRBV5-4 and TRBJ2-2; TRBD1 matches 11 bases. V lost 2 bases to trimming and J lost 5 bases; unmatched junction nucleotides: 8. The length of the CDR3 is 17 residues. The germline gives CDR1 SGHNT, CDR2 YYREEE (reference sequence). This CDR3 is CASSLGPGTGGTGELFF. The CDR3 bases are TGTGCCAGCAGCTTAGGACCCGGGACAGGGGGAACCGGGGAGCTGTTTTTT.

The V gene is TRBV27, the J gene TRBJ1-2; D possibly corresponds to TRBD1 (6 bases). Germline CDR1 is MNHEY and CDR2 is SMNVEV (reference sequence). The ends were cut back, 5 bases at V and 3 bases at J, with 19 bases in the middle. This CDR3 is built from 16 residues. In DNA, the CDR3 is TGTGCCAGCAGTCCCCAGTCGGACAGCCCGTACTATGGCTACACCTTC. Translated, it gives CASSPQSDSPYYGYTF.

V gene TRBV5-6 combines with J gene TRBJ2-7; tentatively, D is TRBD2 (6 bases). Germline lookup yields CDR1 SGHDT and CDR2 YYEEEE. The CDR3 contains 16 residues. V was cut by 2 bases and J by 3 bases, with 18 bases left in between. In DNA form, the CDR3 reads TGTGCCAGCAGCTTCACGGGGCCCGTGACTAGCTACGAGCAGTACTTC. Translation gives CASSFTGPVTSYEQYF.

The chain joins TRBV7-9 to TRBJ2-7; 7 bases fit TRBD1. The germline V gene encodes CDR1 SEHNR and CDR2 FQNEAQ (reference sequence). The trim removed 3 bases at V and 2 bases at J, leaving 4 bases unmatched. This CDR3 comprises 14 residues. The CDR3 protein is CASSFPGTAYEQYF. The CDR3 region has the DNA TGTGCCAGCAGCTTCCCCGGGACAGCCTACGAGCAGTACTTC.

The chain combines TRBV5-6 with TRBJ2-7; 9 bases are shared with TRBD1. V lost 4 bases to trimming and J lost 6 bases; unmatched junction nucleotides: 5. Germline values: CDR1 SGHDT, CDR2 YYEEEE. The CDR3 contains 13 residues. DNA of the CDR3: TGTGCCAGCAGCGGGACAGGGAGTAGCGAGCAGTACTTC. Translated, it gives CASSGTGSSEQYF.

This chain links TRBV2 with TRBJ1-5; D not certain. V lost 2 bases and J lost 6, with 11 bases in between. Per the germline V gene, CDR1 is SNHLY and CDR2 is FYNNEI. CDR3 length equals 14 residues. DNA for the CDR3: TGTGCCAGCAGTGAACCTGTAGGCGGTCAGCCCCAGCATTTT. Amino acids: CASSEPVGGQPQHF.

This clone was recorded a few times. V and J are TRBV7-9 and TRBJ2-2; the D is unclear. The CDR3 covers 12 residues. V was trimmed by 3 bases and J by 7 bases, leaving 6 bases between them. From germline, CDR1 is SEHNR and CDR2 FQNEAQ (reference sequence). CDR3 coding DNA: TGTGCCAGCAGCTTTCCCTTCGGGGAGCTGTTTTTT. Amino acids: CASSFPFGELFF.

This chain links TRBV15 with TRBJ1-4, with D perhaps matching TRBD1 (6 bases). V lost 1 base and J lost 9, with 21 bases in between. Germline-derived CDR1 and CDR2 are LNHNV and YYDKDF (reference sequence). CDR3 length equals 17 residues. The CDR3 bases are TGTGCCACCAGCAGAGGACCGCGGGTGGAAGGGGGTAAAAAACTGTTTTTT. Protein: CATSRGPRVEGGKKLFF.